This T cell receptor (beta chain) was recorded in a study of blood T cell repertoires in COVID-19. Study information: PBMCs, B-cell-depleted T cells, or T cells provided the cDNA or gDNA that made up the material.

Source study methods: From reference gene primer amplification, estimates of nucleated cell counts were derived. Here immunoSEQ multiplex PCR was the method, and the copy in TCRdb shows in-frame clones only, minus some. D and trimming come from the DNA, and the V and J calls and clone size come from that table. The sample shows 450,000 or so clones, about 90% of them seen only once. V was pared by 4 bases and J by 4 bases, with 1 base of the junction left unmatched. This CDR3 contains 13 residues. CDR1 is LNHDA, CDR2 SQIVND, per germline (reference sequence). This receptor was obtained from a man between 18 and 29 years old who had recovered from COVID-19. The chain carries TRBV19 and TRBJ1-5; TRBD1 aligns across 7 bases. Sequenced sample: PBMCs or T cells enriched from blood (not recorded which). The CDR3 nucleotides are TGTGCCAGTAGTACGACAGGGAATCAGCCCCAGCATTTT. The encoded protein is CASSTTGNQPQHF.